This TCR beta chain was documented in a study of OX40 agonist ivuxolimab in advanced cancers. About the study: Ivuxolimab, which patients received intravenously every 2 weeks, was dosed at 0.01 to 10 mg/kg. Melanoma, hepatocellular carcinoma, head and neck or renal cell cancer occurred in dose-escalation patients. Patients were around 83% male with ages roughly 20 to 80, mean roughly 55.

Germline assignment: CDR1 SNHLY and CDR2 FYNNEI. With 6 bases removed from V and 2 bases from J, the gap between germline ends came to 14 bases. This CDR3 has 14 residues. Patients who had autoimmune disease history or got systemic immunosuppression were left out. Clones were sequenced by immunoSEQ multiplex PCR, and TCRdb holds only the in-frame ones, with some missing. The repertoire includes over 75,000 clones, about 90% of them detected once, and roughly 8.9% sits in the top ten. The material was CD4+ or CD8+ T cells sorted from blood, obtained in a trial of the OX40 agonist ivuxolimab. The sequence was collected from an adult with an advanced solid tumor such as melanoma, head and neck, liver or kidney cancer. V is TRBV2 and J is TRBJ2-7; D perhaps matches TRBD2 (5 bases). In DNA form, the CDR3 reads TGTGCCAGCAGGAAAATTGAGGGTACCTACGAGCAGTACTTC. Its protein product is CASRKIEGTYEQYF.